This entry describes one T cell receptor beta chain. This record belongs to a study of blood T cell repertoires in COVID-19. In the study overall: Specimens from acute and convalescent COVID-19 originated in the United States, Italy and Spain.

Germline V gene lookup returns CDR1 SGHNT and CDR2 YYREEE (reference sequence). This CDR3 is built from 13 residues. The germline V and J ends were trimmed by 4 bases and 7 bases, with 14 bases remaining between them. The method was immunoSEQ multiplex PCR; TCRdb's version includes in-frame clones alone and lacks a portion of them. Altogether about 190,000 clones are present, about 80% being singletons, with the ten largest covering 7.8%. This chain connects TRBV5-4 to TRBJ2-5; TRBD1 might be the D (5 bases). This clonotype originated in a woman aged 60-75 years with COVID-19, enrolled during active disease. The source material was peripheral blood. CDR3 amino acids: CASSPPGPSTQYF. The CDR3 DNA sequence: TGTGCCAGCAGCCCGCCAGGGCCTTCGACCCAGTACTTC.